These 6 T cell receptor beta chains were all obtained from the same sample, sequenced in a study of vaccination effects on CD4 cells after COVID-19. Antigen specificity for these receptors is unknown. Viral peptide pool expansion of antigen-specific CD4+ T cells preceded sequencing in the ViraFEST assay. Culture proceeded for approximately 10 days, and CD4+ T cells were then isolated. This person's SARS-CoV-2 infection, confirmed by PCR, occurred between March and December 2020. TCRdb keeps only in-frame clones here, not all; method: immunoSEQ multiplex PCR. This table has about 45,000 clones, approximately 70% appearing once. This specimen consisted of CD4+ T cells from PBMCs cultured with a peptide pool, obtained before COVID-19 vaccination. These receptors were obtained from a human donor who had a prior SARS-CoV-2 infection.

With regard to this clone: Other DNA sequences from this sample encode an identical CDR3 as well. The V gene is TRBV4-1, the J gene TRBJ1-2; 9 bases agree with TRBD1. The CDR3 consists of 14 residues. Germline CDR1 and CDR2: MGHRA and YSYEKL. V shed 1 base, J shed 4 bases, and the junction held 1 base outside the gene matches. CDR3 region: CASSQGDRVYGYTF. CDR3 sequence (DNA): TGCGCCAGCAGCCAAGGGGACAGGGTCTATGGCTACACCTTC.

The chain couples TRBV29-1 to TRBJ2-3; the D is unclear. Germline V gene lookup returns CDR1 SQVTM and CDR2 ANQGSEA. Deletions cut 4 bases from V and 0 bases from J, with 5 bases between. This CDR3 has 12 amino acids. CDR3 residues: CSVGWSTDTQYF. DNA of the CDR3: TGCAGCGTTGGGTGGAGCACAGATACGCAGTATTTT.

The genes are TRBV4-2 and TRBJ1-6, with TRBD1 matching 9 bases. With 0 bases clipped from V and 5 bases from J, the junction kept 8 bases outside the gene matches. Germline CDR1 and CDR2: LGHNA and YNFKEQ. CDR3 length: 18 amino acids. This CDR3 reads CASSQDFIRQGDNSPLHF. Written as DNA, the CDR3 is TGTGCCAGCAGCCAAGATTTTATTAGACAGGGGGATAATTCACCCCTCCACTTT.

This chain uses TRBV28 with TRBJ2-7; D unresolved. Germline V gives CDR1 MDHEN, CDR2 SYDVKM. CDR3 length: 14 residues. Between the trimmed V and J ends, which lost 6 bases and 2 bases, there was a span of 14 bases. CDR3 coding DNA: TGTGCCAGCAGGGGAAGCAGAAGGACCTACGAGCAGTACTTC. Protein sequence: CASRGSRRTYEQYF.

The sample holds a few counts of this clone. The chain links TRBV5-1 to TRBJ2-7; 16 nucleotides match TRBD2. The CDR3 consists of 15 residues. The trim removed 4 bases at V and 6 bases at J, leaving 4 bases unmatched. Germline V gene data show CDR1 as SGHRS and CDR2 as YFSETQ. CDR3 nucleotide sequence: TGCGCCAGCAGCCGGGGGACTAGCGGGAGGGTCGAGCAGTACTTC. It specifies CASSRGTSGRVEQYF.

This clone was counted a few times. The rearrangement joins TRBV2 to TRBJ2-1; the D gene could be TRBD1 or TRBD2 (5 bases each). The CDR3 covers 12 residues. The germline V gene encodes CDR1 SNHLY and CDR2 FYNNEI. The V gene lost 2 bases and the J gene lost 15 bases, with 14 bases spanning the gap. This CDR3 reads CASSETRDPGFF. Written as DNA, the CDR3 is TGTGCCAGCAGTGAAACAAGGGACCCCGGGTTCTTC.